These T cell receptor beta chains were read from a single sample in a study of T cells in Graves' hyperthyroidism and ophthalmopathy. Each CDR3 protein is one row after TCRdb ran MiXCR on the multiplex PCR reads. The sample lists fewer than 900,000 distinct CDR3 sequences, approximately 16% seen once, with about 8.4% in the top ten. The sample comprised blood. These TCRs come from a man aged 18 to 29 with Graves' hyperthyroidism. Both conserved end residues are part of each CDR3. Each record gives: D gene, V gene, J gene, clone size, CDR3 protein, CDR3 DNA. D genes are given only for firm matches. Clone size, where shown, is once, few, many, or a class for clones that have expanded.

-	TRBV18	TRBJ1-3	-	CASTSAGTGNTIYF	TGTGCCAGCACCTCCGCAGGGACTGGAAACACCATATATTTT
-	TRBV27	TRBJ1-5	-	CASSPLQGGQPQHF	TGTGCCAGCAGCCCTCTTCAGGGTGGGCAGCCCCAGCATTTT
-	TRBV6-4	TRBJ2-3	-	CASRHEEGTDTQYF	TGTGCCAGCAGACACGAGGAGGGCACAGATACGCAGTATTTT
TRBD1	TRBV28	TRBJ2-7	many	CASSTGGLYEQYF	TGTGCCAGCAGCACAGGGGGCCTCTACGAGCAGTACTTC
-	TRBV3-1	TRBJ2-1	-	CASSQVPSLSYNEQFF	TGTGCCAGCAGCCAAGTCCCTTCTCTCTCCTACAATGAGCAGTTCTTC
TRBD2	TRBV19	TRBJ2-2	-	CASSMRAGLAGAGTGELFF	TGTGCCAGTAGTATGCGGGCGGGACTAGCGGGAGCGGGTACCGGGGAGCTGTTTTTT
-	TRBV28	TRBJ2-7	few	CASSLDLRGEQYF	TGTGCCAGCAGTTTAGACCTACGGGGCGAGCAGTACTTC
-	TRBV30	TRBJ2-7	-	CAWTDYSRGYGQYF	TGTGCCTGGACTGACTATTCTCGGGGTTACGGGCAGTACTTC
-	TRBV20-1	TRBJ1-1	-	CSATVQGNTEAFF	TGCAGTGCTACCGTACAGGGGAACACTGAAGCTTTCTTT
TRBD1	TRBV12-3/TRBV12-4	TRBJ1-1	many	CASSRDSIMNTEAFF	TGTGCCAGCAGTCGGGACAGTATTATGAACACTGAAGCTTTCTTT
-	TRBV20-1	TRBJ2-3	-	CSAMDRRQGDTQYF	TGCAGTGCTATGGACCGTAGACAAGGAGATACGCAGTATTTT
-	TRBV28	TRBJ1-4	few	CASRRGPRNEKLFF	TGTGCCAGCCGCCGCGGGCCCCGGAATGAAAAACTGTTTTTT
-	TRBV10-3	TRBJ2-3	many	CAISRLGTDTQYF	TGTGCCATCAGTCGATTAGGCACAGATACGCAGTATTTT
TRBD2	TRBV28	TRBJ2-5	once	CASALGGNQETQYF	TGTGCCAGCGCCCTCGGGGGGAATCAAGAGACCCAGTACTTC
-	TRBV7-9	TRBJ1-1	-	CASSSGRDEAFF	TGTGCCAGCAGCTCGGGACGTGACGAAGCTTTCTTT
-	TRBV7-2	TRBJ2-3	many	CASSSGTAVGTDTQYF	TGTGCCAGCAGCTCGGGGACCGCGGTGGGCACAGATACGCAGTATTTT
-	TRBV6-1	TRBJ1-1	few	CASTRNWEADTEAFF	TGTGCCAGCACTCGCAACTGGGAGGCTGACACTGAAGCTTTCTTT
-	TRBV28	TRBJ2-7	many	CASSLGWVYEQYF	TGTGCCAGCAGCCTAGGTTGGGTCTACGAGCAGTACTTC
TRBD2	TRBV4-1	TRBJ2-3	-	CASSQEVTSGGADTQYF	TGCGCCAGCAGCCAAGAGGTGACTAGCGGGGGCGCAGATACGCAGTATTTT
-	TRBV11-3	TRBJ1-1	many	CASSFGSGRGWTTEAFF	TGTGCCAGCAGCTTCGGTTCAGGGAGAGGATGGACCACTGAAGCTTTCTTT
TRBD1	TRBV18	TRBJ1-2	many	CASSPDRATYGYTF	TGTGCCAGCTCACCAGACAGGGCGACCTATGGCTACACCTTC
TRBD2	TRBV7-2	TRBJ2-1	many	CASSWTSYNEQFF	TGTGCCAGCAGCTGGACTAGCTACAATGAGCAGTTCTTC